This T cell receptor (beta chain) was captured by sequencing in a study of naive and memory T cell subsets. Findings of the study overall: Possibly reflecting memory cells re-expressing CD45RA, a few larger clonotypes occurred in naive repertoires, especially CD8.

Both TRBC1 and TRBC2 were covered by a beta constant-region primer of two equimolar oligonucleotides. Four rounds of PCR amplified the ligated cDNA using nested alpha and beta constant-region primers plus SP2. TCRdb re-analysed the UMI-ligation and nested PCR reads in MiXCR, keeping a single row per CDR3 protein. The sample has over 130,000 distinct CDR3 sequences; roughly a fifth are singletons. This clonotype was counted ten times or more. Its matching antigen is unknown. V shed 5 bases, J shed 5 bases, and the junction held 8 bases outside the gene matches. Germline CDR1 reads SGHVS; CDR2 reads FQNEAQ. CDR3 length: 16 residues.

The TCR sequence derives from a human donor in good health. The sample consisted of naive CD8+ T cells from blood. The V and J genes are TRBV7-8 and TRBJ1-5, with 11 bases identical to TRBD1. In nucleotides, the CDR3 is TGTGCCAGCAGCCCCAAGGACAGGGGGCCTTATCAGCCCCAGCATTTT. Translated, it gives CASSPKDRGPYQPQHF.